This TCR beta chain was sequenced during a study of regulatory T cells in long-lasting Graves disease. For TCR beta, libraries came from iRepertoire HTBI primers and Arm-PCR of CDR3 regions. MiXCR, applied by TCRdb to the multiplex PCR reads, yields one record per CDR3 protein. This sample carries 400,000 to 500,000 distinct CDR3 sequences, just under 15% of them seen once, and the ten largest clones take roughly a sixth. Time point defined: newly diagnosed GD, antithyroid drugs for less than 3 months. Researchers made the TCR library from RNA that was extracted from PBMCs. The CDR3 loop spans 14 amino acids. Germline CDR1 is SGHRS and CDR2 is YFSETQ. V was shortened by 2 bases and J by 4 bases, with 12 bases between the two germline ends. There are many counts of this clonotype. This sample was shared with a second study, whose subject was T cells in Graves' hyperthyroidism and ophthalmopathy.

The genes are TRBV5-1 and TRBJ1-1, with D tentatively TRBD1 (5 bases). Source: peripheral blood mononuclear cells (PBMCs), taken at new diagnosis, from a patient treated with antithyroid drugs. The receptor was derived from a woman aged 30 to 39 with Graves disease. Here the CDR3 reads CASSFTGEGTEAFF. Here the CDR3 DNA reads TGCGCCAGCAGCTTTACAGGTGAAGGCACTGAAGCTTTCTTT. The full variable domain, its missing parts supplied by reference TRBV5-1 and TRBJ1-1, is KAGVTQTPRYLIKTRGQQVTLSCSPISGHRSVSWYQQTPGQGLQFLFEYFSETQRNKGNFPGRFSGRQFSNSRSEMNVSTLELGDSALYLCASSFTGEGTEAFFGQGTRLTVV.